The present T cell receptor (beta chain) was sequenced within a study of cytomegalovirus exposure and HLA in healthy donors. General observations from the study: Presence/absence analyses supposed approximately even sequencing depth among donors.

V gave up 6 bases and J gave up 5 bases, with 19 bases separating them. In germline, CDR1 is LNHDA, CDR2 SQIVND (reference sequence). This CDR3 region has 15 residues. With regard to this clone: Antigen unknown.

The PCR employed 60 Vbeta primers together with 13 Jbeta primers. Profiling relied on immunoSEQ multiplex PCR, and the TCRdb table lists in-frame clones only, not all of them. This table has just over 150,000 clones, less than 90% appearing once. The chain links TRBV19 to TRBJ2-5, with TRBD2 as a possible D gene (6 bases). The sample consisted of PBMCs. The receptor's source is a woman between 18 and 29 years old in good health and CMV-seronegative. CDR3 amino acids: CASSPRDSVGETQYF. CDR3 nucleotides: TGTGCCAGTAGCCCCCGGGACTCCGTCGGGGAGACCCAGTACTTC.